This T cell receptor (beta chain) was recovered during a study of blood T cell repertoires in COVID-19. For the study at large: Sites across the United States, Italy and Spain contributed samples from acute and convalescent COVID-19.

V was pared by 0 bases and J by 2 bases, with 11 bases between. The CDR3 is made up of 16 amino acids. CDR1 ENHRY and CDR2 SYGVKD come from the germline V gene. TCRdb's table, derived via immunoSEQ multiplex PCR, lists solely in-frame clones and lacks some. This repertoire shows 110,000 or so clones, approximately 85% found once; its top ten account for roughly 5%. The sequence derives from a woman aged 60-70 years with COVID-19, enrolled during active disease. The chain uses TRBV10-3 and TRBJ1-3; D gene unclear. Sequencing used peripheral blood. CDR3 amino acids: CAISESPNQAGNTIYF. DNA for the CDR3: TGTGCCATCAGTGAGTCGCCCAATCAGGCTGGAAACACCATATATTTT.